This T cell receptor beta chain was obtained from a study of long-term antiretroviral therapy in people with HIV. The CDR3 runs to 15 residues. Germline trimming cut 2 bases from V and 4 bases from J; bases unmatched to any gene: 4. Germline V lookup: CDR1 SGHKS, CDR2 YYEKEE (reference sequence). Version v3.0 of the immunoSEQ assay was performed at survey level. Clones were read by immunoSEQ multiplex PCR, and TCRdb kept only the in-frame ones, dropping some. The sample contains about 23,000 clones, roughly 82% of which appear only once. The sample consisted of unsorted PBMCs, taken 0.3 years after starting antiretroviral therapy. The receptor comes from a man aged 50 to 60 with HIV. This sequence joins TRBV5-5 and TRBJ2-7; 12 bases align to TRBD2. The DNA for the CDR3 is TGTGCCAGCAGCTTCCTAGCGGGGGGGCCATACGAGCAGTACTTC. Translating gives CASSFLAGGPYEQYF.